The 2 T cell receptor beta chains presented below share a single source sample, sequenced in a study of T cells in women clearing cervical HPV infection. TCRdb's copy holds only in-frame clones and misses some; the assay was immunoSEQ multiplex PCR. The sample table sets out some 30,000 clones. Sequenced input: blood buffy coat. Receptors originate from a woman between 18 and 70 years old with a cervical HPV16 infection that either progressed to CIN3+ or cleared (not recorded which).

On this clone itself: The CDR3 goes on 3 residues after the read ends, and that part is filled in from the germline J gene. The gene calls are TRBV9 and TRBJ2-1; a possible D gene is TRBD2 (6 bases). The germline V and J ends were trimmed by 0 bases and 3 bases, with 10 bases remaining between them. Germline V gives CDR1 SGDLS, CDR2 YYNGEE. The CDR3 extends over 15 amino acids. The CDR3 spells CASSVGGAGYNEQFF. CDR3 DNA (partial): TGTGCCAGCAGCGTAGGAGGAGCGGGCTACAATGAG.

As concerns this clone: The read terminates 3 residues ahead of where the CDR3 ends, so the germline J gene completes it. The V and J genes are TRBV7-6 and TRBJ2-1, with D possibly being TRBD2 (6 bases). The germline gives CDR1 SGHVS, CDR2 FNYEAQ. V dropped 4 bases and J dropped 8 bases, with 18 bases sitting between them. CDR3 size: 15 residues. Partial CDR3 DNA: TGTGCCAGCAGCTCGGGACTGGGACTGAGGGATGAG. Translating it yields CASSSGLGLRDE. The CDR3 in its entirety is CASSSGLGLRDEQFF.